The T cell receptor (beta chain) under discussion was sequenced for a study of blood T cells in healthy people across ages. Study-wide results and caveats: Greater diversity and more naive CD4+ cells were seen in long-lived donors than in aged donors. TCR beta diversity correlated strongly with naive T cell percentage. Age showed a roughly linear inverse relationship with TCR beta diversity per million T cells.

It was with a sample-barcoded 5' primer and a J-beta primer mix that a second PCR of roughly 7 to 12 cycles was run. Each TCR beta cDNA got a 12-nucleotide random molecular identifier. Via MiXCR, TCRdb re-called the 5' RACE reads, giving one row per CDR3 protein. The sample lists around 2 million distinct CDR3 sequences; about two fifths were seen once. The V end was cut by 5 bases, the J end by 7 bases, with 20 bases between. CDR3 length equals 15 residues. CDR1 and CDR2 (germline): MNHEY, SVGAGI. As to this clonotype: Its matching antigen is unknown.

Sequenced: blood. This receptor was identified in a human donor in good health. This sequence joins TRBV6-5 and TRBJ1-2; the D gene is possibly TRBD1 (6 bases). CDR3 DNA sequence: TGTGCCAGCAGTGACCTTACACCGGGACACAGTGGCTACACCTTC. This gives the protein CASSDLTPGHSGYTF.